The 27 T cell receptor beta chains listed next were all sequenced from one sample in a study of blood T cells in healthy people across ages. Primed by a sample-barcoded 5' primer and a J-beta primer mix, a second PCR proceeded for about 7 to 11 cycles. TCRdb re-called the 5' RACE reads with MiXCR, one entry per CDR3 protein. The table includes about 1.5 million distinct CDR3 sequences, approximately 39% detected once. Sequencing was done on a sample of blood. Receptors originate from a woman under 30 in good health.

As to this clonotype: Being one base from a much bigger clone, this may be a read error. The chain employs TRBV6-5 and TRBJ1-2; a possible D gene is TRBD1 (5 bases). CDR1 and CDR2 (germline): MNHEY, SVGAGI. The length of the CDR3 is 15 residues. Trimming removed 4 bases at V and 2 bases at J, with 14 bases between. The CDR3 sequence: CASSWARTLNYGYTF. CDR3 DNA sequence: TGTGCCAGCAGTTGGGCTAGGACATTAAACTATGGCTACACCTTC.

This clonotype occurred a few times. This sequence joins TRBV29-1 and TRBJ2-5; D perhaps matches TRBD1 (6 bases). Germline assignment: CDR1 SQVTM and CDR2 ANQGSEA. There are 11 residues in the CDR3. Trimming stripped 7 bases from V and 9 bases from J, with 15 bases between. CDR3: CSARGSGAQYF. Written as DNA, the CDR3 is TGCAGCGCCAGAGGGTCAGGGGCCCAGTACTTC.

The V gene is TRBV3-1, the J gene TRBJ2-1; possibly TRBD2 for D (5 bases). Per germline, CDR1 LGHDT and CDR2 YNNKEL (reference sequence). V lost 0 bases and J lost 3, with 9 bases in between. This CDR3 region has 15 residues. Written as DNA, the CDR3 is TGTGCCAGCAGCCAAGACCCCCGGGACTACAATGAGCAGTTCTTC. Residues: CASSQDPRDYNEQFF.

As for this clonotype: At one of its ends the junction is not consistent with the germline gene, which may arise from a read error. The V and J genes are TRBV29-1 and TRBJ2-1; 10 bases agree with TRBD2. Germline V lookup: CDR1 SQVTM, CDR2 ANQGSEA. The CDR3 contains 14 residues. Here the CDR3 DNA reads TGCAGCGTGTTAGGACTAGCGGAGTACAAGGAGCAGTTCTTC. As protein: CSVLGLAEYKEQFF.

V and J are TRBV20-1 and TRBJ2-1; TRBD1 aligns across 9 bases. The CDR3 extends over 13 amino acids. Germline lookup yields CDR1 DFQATT and CDR2 SNEGSKA (reference sequence). Here the CDR3 DNA reads TGCAGCGTAACCGAGACAGGGGGGTTTGAGCAGTTCTTC. Translation: CSVTETGGFEQFF.

This clonotype occurred once. The rearrangement joins TRBV6-2 or TRBV6-3 to TRBJ1-1; 9 positions match TRBD1. Germline loops: CDR1 MNHEY, CDR2 SVGEGT. The CDR3 sequence is 15 residues long. V shed 5 bases and J 5 bases; nucleotides not matched to a gene: 9. The CDR3, as DNA: TGTGCCAGCAGTGACGGACGACAGGGGGTTACTGAAGCTTTCTTT. It specifies CASSDGRQGVTEAFF.

The chain recombines TRBV15 with TRBJ2-7, with 9 bases fitting TRBD1. Germline CDR1 and CDR2: LNHNV and YYDKDF (reference sequence). V was clipped by 1 base and J by 7 bases; unmatched bases: 5. The CDR3 consists of 14 residues. The CDR3 DNA sequence: TGTGCCACCAGCAGAGTGATGGGACAGGGTGAGCAGTACTTC. This sequence encodes CATSRVMGQGEQYF.

This clonotype was picked up a small number of times. This chain links TRBV7-2 with TRBJ1-2, with TRBD1 matching over 7 bases. The CDR3 covers 18 residues. V was pared by 5 bases and J by 6 bases, with 21 bases of the junction left unmatched. CDR1 and CDR2 (germline): SGHTA, FQGNSA. The CDR3 loop reads CASSLRQGLPVHFHGYTF. In DNA form, the CDR3 reads TGTGCCAGCAGCCTTCGACAGGGCCTGCCGGTCCATTTCCATGGCTACACCTTC.

This chain links TRBV28 with TRBJ1-6, with D tentatively TRBD1 (5 bases). The CDR3 is 16 residues long. V was clipped by 5 bases and J by 9 bases, with 20 bases between them. Germline V gene lookup returns CDR1 MDHEN and CDR2 SYDVKM. The CDR3 region is CASSPNRQGGSSPLHF. CDR3 nucleotides: TGTGCCAGCAGTCCCAATCGGCAGGGAGGAAGTTCACCCCTCCACTTT.

The J gene is TRBJ2-1, the V gene TRBV20-1; the D is unclear. V dropped 4 bases and J dropped 7 bases, with 17 bases sitting between them. Germline V lookup: CDR1 DFQATT, CDR2 SNEGSKA (reference sequence). The CDR3 totals 14 residues. For the CDR3, the DNA is TGCAGTGCTACCCCCGACCGTAGAGCTAATGAGCAGTTCTTC. Its translation: CSATPDRRANEQFF.

V and J are TRBV28 and TRBJ1-4, with TRBD1 matching 9 bases. The CDR3 is 14 residues long. Germline V lookup: CDR1 MDHEN, CDR2 SYDVKM. V dropped 8 bases and J dropped 4; count of bases not matched to a gene: 5. The CDR3 bases are TGTGCCAGCTATAAGGACAGGGGTAATGAAAAACTGTTTTTT. Its protein product is CASYKDRGNEKLFF.

J is TRBJ2-7 and V is TRBV14, with D unclear. The CDR3 loop spans 16 amino acids. Looked up from germline, CDR1 is SGHDN and CDR2 is FVKESK. Trimming cost V 1 base and J 3 bases, with 16 bases left between them. CDR3 sequence reads: CASSQGPLVGHYEQYF. CDR3 nucleotide sequence: TGTGCCAGCAGCCAAGGCCCCCTGGTTGGCCACTACGAGCAGTACTTC.

The chain joins TRBV20-1 to TRBJ2-3, with TRBD2 matching over 9 bases. V lost 0 bases and J lost 5; bases outside the gene matches: 6. Germline V lookup: CDR1 DFQATT, CDR2 SNEGSKA (reference sequence). The CDR3 has 15 amino acids. The DNA of the CDR3 is TGCAGTGCTAGAGATCGGGGGACTAGCCGAGATACGCAGTATTTT. This encodes CSARDRGTSRDTQYF.

This clonotype was counted a few times. The chain uses TRBV12-3 or TRBV12-4 and TRBJ2-5, with D possibly being TRBD1 (6 bases). Trimming left V 6 bases short and J 1 base short, with 15 bases between. This CDR3 comprises 15 residues. The CDR3 loop reads CASRSSGAPQETQYF. DNA of the CDR3: TGTGCCAGCAGATCCTCAGGGGCCCCCCAAGAGACCCAGTACTTC.

This clonotype turned up a few times. The CDR3 is CASSQGMGGMGYFF. The CDR3 nucleotides read TGTGCCAGCAGCCAAGGGATGGGGGGAATGGGGTATTTCTTT. This chain joins TRBV3-1 and TRBJ1-1; weak D call: TRBD1 (5 bases). The germline V gene encodes CDR1 LGHDT and CDR2 YNNKEL (reference sequence). The CDR3 runs to 14 residues. V was shortened by 1 base and J by 13 bases, with 19 bases between the two germline ends. The complete variable domain, with remaining parts taken from reference TRBV3-1 and TRBJ1-1, reads DTAVSQTPKYLVTQMGNDKSIKCEQNLGHDTMYWYKQDSKKFLKIMFSYNNKELIINETVPNRFSPKSPDKAHLNLHINSLELGDSAVYFCASSQGMGGMGYFFGQGTRLTVV.

This chain joins TRBV20-1 and TRBJ1-2, with TRBD1 identical over 8 bases. V shed 0 bases and J 8 bases; nucleotides not matched to a gene: 5. Germline values: CDR1 DFQATT, CDR2 SNEGSKA (reference sequence). This CDR3 is 13 amino acids long. Here the CDR3 reads CSAREQAGGGYTF. Written as DNA, the CDR3 is TGCAGTGCTAGAGAACAGGCAGGGGGCGGCTACACCTTC.

The table lists this clonotype with a few counts. The chain links TRBV5-1 to TRBJ2-1; 8 bases line up with TRBD2. CDR3 length: 16 residues. With V trimmed by 0 bases and J by 4 bases, 6 bases remained unmatched. Germline V lookup: CDR1 SGHRS, CDR2 YFSETQ. The CDR3 loop is CASSLAQLAGYNEQFF. The CDR3 bases are TGCGCCAGCAGCTTGGCCCAGTTAGCGGGGTACAATGAGCAGTTCTTC. Full variable domain (outside the CDR3, taken from reference TRBV5-1 and TRBJ2-1): KAGVTQTPRYLIKTRGQQVTLSCSPISGHRSVSWYQQTPGQGLQFLFEYFSETQRNKGNFPGRFSGRQFSNSRSEMNVSTLELGDSALYLCASSLAQLAGYNEQFFGPGTRLTVL.

This chain joins TRBV7-8 and TRBJ2-7; 7 bases line up with TRBD2. V dropped 5 bases and J dropped 7; count of bases not matched to a gene: 23. The germline CDR1 and CDR2 sequences are SGHVS and FQNEAQ. The CDR3 extends over 18 amino acids. As DNA, the CDR3 is TGTGCCAGCAGCCCCAGTTTAGGGAGGGGAAAAGAGGACAATGAGCAGTACTTC. Amino acid sequence: CASSPSLGRGKEDNEQYF.

The V gene is TRBV3-1, the J gene TRBJ1-5; D unresolved. Germline lookup yields CDR1 LGHDT and CDR2 YNNKEL (reference sequence). The CDR3 is 15 residues long. V gave up 1 base and J gave up 4 bases, with 11 bases separating them. The CDR3 region has the DNA TGTGCCAGCAGCCAAGCCGGGCGTGAGAATCAGCCCCAGCATTTT. It translates to CASSQAGRENQPQHF.

This clonotype came up once. The chain combines TRBV20-1 with TRBJ2-1, with D perhaps being TRBD1 or TRBD2 (6 bases each). This CDR3 contains 14 residues. Trimming left V 4 bases short and J 6 bases short, with 16 bases between. Germline CDR1 is DFQATT and CDR2 is SNEGSKA (reference sequence). The CDR3 sequence is CSATGAKSANEQFF. The CDR3 region has the DNA TGCAGTGCTACGGGGGCTAAATCAGCCAATGAGCAGTTCTTC.

The genes are TRBV12-3 or TRBV12-4 and TRBJ1-6; D call uncertain. This CDR3 is built from 14 residues. V was cut by 6 bases and J by 5 bases, with 11 bases left in between. The CDR3 reads CASSPRRNNSPLHF. The CDR3 DNA is TGTGCCAGCAGCCCTAGGAGGAATAATTCACCCCTCCACTTT.

This clonotype was seen a single time. This chain links TRBV20-1 with TRBJ1-2, with D perhaps TRBD1 (6 bases). The germline V gene has CDR1 DFQATT and CDR2 SNEGSKA (reference sequence). CDR3 size: 15 residues. The CDR3 DNA sequence: TGCAGCGCCTCGAGTCAGGACAGCGCTAACTATGGCTACACCTTC. Translation: CSASSQDSANYGYTF.

This clonotype was counted a few times. The chain is built from TRBV4-3 and TRBJ2-4, with D possibly matching TRBD2 (7 bases). V was pared by 4 bases and J by 8 bases, with 12 bases between. The V gene's germline CDR1 is LGHNA and CDR2 YSLEER. The CDR3 extends over 13 amino acids. CDR3 DNA sequence: TGCGCCAGCAGCCTTCGGGGGGCCGACATTCAGTACTTC. Amino acid sequence: CASSLRGADIQYF.

A remark on this clonotype: Sequence at one end of the junction differs from germline and may be a read error. CDR3: CAISVGTDAQYF. CDR3 DNA: TGTGCCATCAGTGTTGGCACAGATGCGCAGTATTTT. V usage is TRBV10-3 and J usage is TRBJ2-3; no clear D. CDR3 size: 12 residues. Germline V lookup: CDR1 ENHRY, CDR2 SYGVKD.

Many counts were recorded for this clonotype. The germline gene is not matched at one end of the junction; a read error may be the cause. The chain joins TRBV5-1 to TRBJ2-3; the D is unclear. The CDR3 runs 14 residues. The germline CDR1 and CDR2 sequences are SGHRS and YFSETQ. In DNA, the CDR3 is TGTGCCAGCAGTGCAGGTGGTTCGGCAGATACGCAGTATTTT. It specifies CASSAGGSADTQYF.

The chain links TRBV5-1 to TRBJ1-1; D gene uncertain. The CDR3 loop spans 14 amino acids. Germline CDR1 is SGHRS and CDR2 is YFSETQ. V was cut by 3 bases and J by 1 base, with 10 bases left in between. CDR3 residues: CASSSTNTNTEAFF. CDR3 bases: TGCGCCAGCAGCTCTACTAACACGAACACTGAAGCTTTCTTT.

This chain uses TRBV7-9 with TRBJ1-6; perhaps TRBD1 as D (6 bases). The CDR3 sequence is 16 residues long. Germline loops: CDR1 SEHNR, CDR2 FQNEAQ (reference sequence). Trimming took off 5 bases at V and 7 bases at J, with 18 bases between the two ends. The CDR3 DNA sequence: TGTGCCAGCAGCCCCTCGTTTCGGGGGCCGAATTCACCCCTCCACTTT. As protein: CASSPSFRGPNSPLHF. The entire variable domain, with the rest obtained from reference TRBV7-9 and TRBJ1-6, is as follows: DTGVSQNPRHKITKRGQNVTFRCDPISEHNRLYWYRQTLGQGPEFLTYFQNEAQLEKSRLLSDRFSAERPKGSFSTLEIQRTEQGDSAMYLCASSPSFRGPNSPLHFGNGTRLTVT.